This T cell receptor (beta chain) was identified during a study of cytomegalovirus exposure and HLA in healthy donors. Study-level points and caveats: For TCR beta chains, V- and J-gene trimming was later linked to a missense DCLRE1C variant. Earlier analysis looked at TCR beta V segments, and most were productive about 87% or about 30% of the time. Later analysis reportedly placed an Asian-associated ancestry cluster below the roughly 700-donor mean in N-insertions. Most TCR sequences proved rare, with some public TCRs found in many donors.

About this clone: The antigen remains undetermined.

PCR involved 60 Vbeta and 13 Jbeta primers. The method was immunoSEQ multiplex PCR; TCRdb's version includes in-frame clones alone and lacks a portion of them. The sample holds 250,000 to 300,000 clones, around 90% seen once. The CDR3 runs to 15 residues. The junction had 3 bases not matched to a gene; V was cut back by 0 bases and J by 3 bases. Germline V gene data show CDR1 as SNHLY and CDR2 as FYNNEI. The chain uses TRBV2 and TRBJ1-2; 8 nucleotides line up with TRBD1. The sequencing input was PBMCs. The sequence derives from a girl aged 2-10 years in good health and CMV-seronegative. CDR3 residues: CASSEAGQGHYGYTF. In DNA, the CDR3 is TGTGCCAGCAGTGAAGCTGGACAGGGACACTATGGCTACACCTTC.